The 10 T cell receptor beta chains presented below share a single source sample, sequenced in a study of blood T cells in healthy people across ages. Together with a sample-barcoded 5' primer, a J-beta primer mix was included in a second PCR lasting roughly 6 to 12 cycles. From the 5' RACE reads, TCRdb called clonotypes with MiXCR, one entry per CDR3 protein. This sample yields hundreds of thousands of distinct CDR3 sequences, of which about 30% are seen a single time; roughly 14% belongs to the top ten. Specimen: blood. The receptors were gathered from a woman older than 75 in good health.

In its sample, this clonotype was seen once. This may come from a read error, since a much larger clone is one base off. This sequence joins TRBV28 and TRBJ2-4; 10 nucleotides line up with TRBD1. The DNA end favors TRBJ2-7, so the J call may be wrong. CDR1 is MDHEN and CDR2 is SYDVKM in the germline V gene. The CDR3 sequence is 15 residues long. The CDR3 nucleotides are TGTGCCAGCAGTTCACCCGGGACAGGGGCCAGCGAGCAGTACTTC. It codes for CASSSPGTGASEQYF.

Regarding this clonotype: A much larger clone sits a single nucleotide away, making a read error possible. This rearrangement joins TRBV27 to TRBJ1-2; D possibly corresponds to TRBD1 (5 bases). In germline, CDR1 is MNHEY, CDR2 SMNVEV (reference sequence). CDR3 size: 14 residues. The CDR3 sequence is CASSPSRDGYDYTF. The CDR3 DNA reads as TGTGCCAGCAGTCCTAGCCGGGACGGTTATGACTACACCTTC.

The rearrangement joins TRBV5-1 to TRBJ1-4; 7 positions agree with TRBD1. The ends lost 4 bases at V and 10 bases at J; junction bases unmatched: 10. Looked up from germline, CDR1 is SGHRS and CDR2 is YFSETQ. This CDR3 spans 14 amino acids. Written as DNA, the CDR3 is TGCGCCAGCAGCCGACAGGGCCCCGATAGAAAACTGTTTTTT. Translating it yields CASSRQGPDRKLFF.

The V and J genes are TRBV7-2 and TRBJ2-5; 7 positions agree with TRBD2. The J segment lost 8 bases and the V segment lost 5 bases, leaving 20 bases of the junction unmatched. Germline-derived CDR1 and CDR2 are SGHTA and FQGNSA. The CDR3 loop spans 17 amino acids. The CDR3 loop reads CASSPLRAGEWAETQYF. The CDR3 DNA is TGTGCCAGCAGCCCTCTGAGGGCGGGAGAGTGGGCAGAAACCCAGTACTTC.

There are many counts of this clonotype. The chain joins TRBV2 to TRBJ2-1; TRBD2 matches 12 bases. V lost 4 bases to trimming and J lost 4 bases; unmatched junction nucleotides: 11. The CDR3 has 18 amino acids. Germline CDR1 and CDR2: SNHLY and FYNNEI. The CDR3 nucleotides are TGTGCCAGCAGTGCCCCTTATCCACTAGCGGGGGGTTACAATGAGCAGTTCTTC. It translates to CASSAPYPLAGGYNEQFF. Filled out from reference TRBV2 and TRBJ2-1, the complete variable domain reads EPEVTQTPSHQVTQMGQEVILRCVPISNHLYFYWYRQILGQKVEFLVSFYNNEISEKSEIFDDQFSVERPDGSNFTLKIRSTKLEDSAMYFCASSAPYPLAGGYNEQFFGPGTRLTVL.

The chain combines TRBV20-1 with TRBJ2-1; D is undetermined. The CDR3 is made up of 10 amino acids. The germline CDR1 and CDR2 sequences are DFQATT and SNEGSKA (reference sequence). V lost 6 bases and J lost 5, with 5 bases in between. The CDR3 DNA reads TGCAGTGCGGATAACAATGAGCAGTTCTTC. This translates into CSADNNEQFF.

Remarks on this clonotype: One junction end does not reproduce the germline sequence, and a read error may be involved. The CDR3 protein is CAGRERGANYGYTF. The CDR3 DNA is TGCGCCGGCAGAGAGAGGGGTGCCAACTATGGCTACACCTTC. This chain uses TRBV5-1 with TRBJ1-2; possibly TRBD1 for D (5 bases). CDR3 length equals 14 residues. Germline V gene lookup returns CDR1 SGHRS and CDR2 YFSETQ.

Regarding this clonotype: A read error may be the cause here, since a much bigger clone is one base away. The chain joins TRBV28 to TRBJ2-5; 11 bases agree with TRBD2. The CDR3 contains 12 residues. V lost 8 bases and J lost 12; bases outside the gene matches: 8. Germline V gene sequence: CDR1 MDHEN, CDR2 SYDVKM. This chain's CDR3 is CASGDLAGGKYF. CDR3 bases: TGTGCCAGCGGAGATCTAGCGGGGGGCAAGTACTTC.

This clonotype was picked up a small number of times. The chain has TRBV19 and TRBJ2-5; a weak D match, TRBD1 (7 bases). V lost 6 bases, J lost 11 bases, and 28 bases lay in between. Germline CDR1 is LNHDA and CDR2 is SQIVND (reference sequence). This CDR3 comprises 16 residues. This chain's CDR3 is CASSRRDRVFPREQYF. DNA for the CDR3: TGTGCCAGTAGCCGCCGGGACAGAGTATTCCCCCGGGAGCAGTACTTC.

With regard to this clonotype: This could be a read error, since a much larger clone is one nucleotide away. The rearrangement links TRBV20-1 to TRBJ2-5, with D perhaps TRBD1 or TRBD2 (5 bases each). Looked up from germline, CDR1 is DFQATT and CDR2 is SNEGSKA (reference sequence). The CDR3 length is 15 residues. V was cut by 3 bases and J by 4 bases, with 18 bases left in between. The CDR3 protein is CSASGAAAGRETQYF. The CDR3 DNA reads TGCAGTGCTAGCGGGGCCGCGGCGGGTAGAGAGACCCAGTACTTC.